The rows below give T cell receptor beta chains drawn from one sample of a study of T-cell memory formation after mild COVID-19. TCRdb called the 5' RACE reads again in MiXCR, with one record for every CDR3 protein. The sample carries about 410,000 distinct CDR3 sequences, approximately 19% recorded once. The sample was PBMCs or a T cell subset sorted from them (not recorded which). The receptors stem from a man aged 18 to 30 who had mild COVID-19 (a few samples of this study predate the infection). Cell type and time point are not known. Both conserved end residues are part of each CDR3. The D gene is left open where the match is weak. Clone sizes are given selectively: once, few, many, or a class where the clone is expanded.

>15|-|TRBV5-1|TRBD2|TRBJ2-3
CASSSGGGRADTQYF
TGCGCCAGCAGCTCCGGGGGGGGGCGAGCAGATACGCAGTATTTT
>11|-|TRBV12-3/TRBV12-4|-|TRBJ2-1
CASSFAREQFF
TGTGCCAGCAGTTTCGCCAGGGAGCAGTTCTTC
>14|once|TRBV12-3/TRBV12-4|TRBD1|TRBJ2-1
CASSPSDRGNEQFF
TGTGCCAGCAGTCCGTCTGACAGGGGTAATGAGCAGTTCTTC
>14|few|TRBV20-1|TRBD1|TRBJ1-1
CSARGDRVNTEAFF
TGCAGTGCTAGGGGGGACAGGGTGAACACTGAAGCTTTCTTT
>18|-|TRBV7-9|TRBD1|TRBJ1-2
CASSLAGTGALKDYGYTF
TGTGCCAGCAGCTTAGCGGGGACAGGGGCACTCAAGGACTATGGCTACACCTTC
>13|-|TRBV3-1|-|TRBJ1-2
CASSQAGPYGYTF
TGTGCCAGCAGCCAAGCGGGGCCTTATGGCTACACCTTC
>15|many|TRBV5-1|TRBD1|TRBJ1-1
CASSYGTAMNTEAFF
TGCGCCAGCAGCTACGGGACAGCCATGAACACTGAAGCTTTCTTT
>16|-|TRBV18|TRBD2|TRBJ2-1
CASSFSLAGAYNEQFF
TGTGCCAGCTCATTCTCCCTAGCGGGGGCTTACAATGAGCAGTTCTTC
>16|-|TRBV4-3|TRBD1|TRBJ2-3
CASSQGPGGSTDTQYF
TGCGCCAGCAGCCAAGGTCCAGGGGGAAGCACAGATACGCAGTATTTT
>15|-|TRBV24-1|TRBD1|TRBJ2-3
CATSDPGQGTNTQYF
TGTGCCACCAGTGACCCGGGACAGGGGACAAATACGCAGTATTTT
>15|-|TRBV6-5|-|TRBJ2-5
CASSYSRLVQETQYF
TGTGCCAGCAGTTATAGCCGGCTGGTTCAAGAGACCCAGTACTTC
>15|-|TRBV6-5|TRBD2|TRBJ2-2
CASRHTSGGAGELFF
TGTGCCAGCAGACATACTAGCGGGGGGGCCGGGGAGCTGTTTTTT
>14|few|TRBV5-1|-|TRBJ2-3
CASSFTTTGDTQYF
TGCGCCAGCAGCTTTACCACCACTGGAGATACGCAGTATTTT
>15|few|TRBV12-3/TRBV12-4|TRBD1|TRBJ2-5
CASSLGDRGQKTQYF
TGTGCCAGCAGTTTAGGGGACAGGGGGCAGAAGACCCAGTACTTC
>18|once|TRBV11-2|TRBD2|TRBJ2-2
CASSSPWGLAGAPGELFF
TGTGCCAGCAGCTCCCCTTGGGGGCTAGCGGGGGCGCCCGGGGAGCTGTTTTTT
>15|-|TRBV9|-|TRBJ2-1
CASSVARYGGDEQFF
TGTGCCAGCAGCGTAGCCCGGTACGGGGGAGATGAGCAGTTCTTC
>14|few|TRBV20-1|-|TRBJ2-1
CSASRDGPYNEQFF
TGCAGTGCTAGCCGGGACGGACCCTACAATGAGCAGTTCTTC
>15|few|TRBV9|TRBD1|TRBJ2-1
CASSSTGTARGEQFF
TGTGCCAGCAGCTCCACGGGGACAGCAAGGGGGGAGCAGTTCTTC
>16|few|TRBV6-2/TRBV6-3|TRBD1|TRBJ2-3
CASSYAGTGSTDTQYF
TGTGCCAGCAGTTACGCGGGGACAGGGTCCACAGATACGCAGTATTTT
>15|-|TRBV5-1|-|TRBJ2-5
CASSPGTNTGETQYF
TGCGCCAGCAGCCCCGGGACAAATACGGGAGAGACCCAGTACTTC
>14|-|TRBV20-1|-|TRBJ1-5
CSARKVGSPQPQHF
TGCAGTGCCCGGAAGGTCGGCAGTCCTCAGCCCCAGCATTTT
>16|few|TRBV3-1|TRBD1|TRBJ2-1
CASSQDPQGSGNEQFF
TGTGCCAGCAGCCAAGATCCACAGGGGTCGGGCAATGAGCAGTTCTTC
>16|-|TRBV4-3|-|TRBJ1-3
CASSQDWEGTGNTIYF
TGCGCCAGCAGCCAAGACTGGGAGGGAACTGGAAACACCATATATTTT
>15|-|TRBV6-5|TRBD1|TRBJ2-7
CASTPGQPIGDEQYF
TGTGCCAGCACTCCGGGACAGCCTATTGGTGACGAGCAGTACTTC
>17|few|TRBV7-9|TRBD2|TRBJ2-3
CASSFLAGGRGTDTQYF
TGTGCCAGCAGCTTTCTAGCGGGGGGAAGGGGTACAGATACGCAGTATTTT
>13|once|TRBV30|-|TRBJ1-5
CAWNLGLNQPQHF
TGTGCCTGGAATCTAGGGCTTAATCAGCCCCAGCATTTT
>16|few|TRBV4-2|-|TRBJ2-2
CASSQPQGKNTGELFF
TGTGCCAGCAGCCAACCGCAGGGAAAGAACACCGGGGAGCTGTTTTTT
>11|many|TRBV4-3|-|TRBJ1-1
CASRRGTEAFF
TGCGCCAGCCGCCGTGGCACTGAAGCTTTCTTT
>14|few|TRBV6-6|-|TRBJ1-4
CASRPTATNEKLFF
TGTGCCAGCAGACCGACAGCAACTAATGAAAAACTGTTTTTT
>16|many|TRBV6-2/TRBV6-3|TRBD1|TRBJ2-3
CASSYGDRGSTDTQYF
TGTGCCAGCAGTTACGGGGACAGAGGAAGCACAGATACGCAGTATTTT